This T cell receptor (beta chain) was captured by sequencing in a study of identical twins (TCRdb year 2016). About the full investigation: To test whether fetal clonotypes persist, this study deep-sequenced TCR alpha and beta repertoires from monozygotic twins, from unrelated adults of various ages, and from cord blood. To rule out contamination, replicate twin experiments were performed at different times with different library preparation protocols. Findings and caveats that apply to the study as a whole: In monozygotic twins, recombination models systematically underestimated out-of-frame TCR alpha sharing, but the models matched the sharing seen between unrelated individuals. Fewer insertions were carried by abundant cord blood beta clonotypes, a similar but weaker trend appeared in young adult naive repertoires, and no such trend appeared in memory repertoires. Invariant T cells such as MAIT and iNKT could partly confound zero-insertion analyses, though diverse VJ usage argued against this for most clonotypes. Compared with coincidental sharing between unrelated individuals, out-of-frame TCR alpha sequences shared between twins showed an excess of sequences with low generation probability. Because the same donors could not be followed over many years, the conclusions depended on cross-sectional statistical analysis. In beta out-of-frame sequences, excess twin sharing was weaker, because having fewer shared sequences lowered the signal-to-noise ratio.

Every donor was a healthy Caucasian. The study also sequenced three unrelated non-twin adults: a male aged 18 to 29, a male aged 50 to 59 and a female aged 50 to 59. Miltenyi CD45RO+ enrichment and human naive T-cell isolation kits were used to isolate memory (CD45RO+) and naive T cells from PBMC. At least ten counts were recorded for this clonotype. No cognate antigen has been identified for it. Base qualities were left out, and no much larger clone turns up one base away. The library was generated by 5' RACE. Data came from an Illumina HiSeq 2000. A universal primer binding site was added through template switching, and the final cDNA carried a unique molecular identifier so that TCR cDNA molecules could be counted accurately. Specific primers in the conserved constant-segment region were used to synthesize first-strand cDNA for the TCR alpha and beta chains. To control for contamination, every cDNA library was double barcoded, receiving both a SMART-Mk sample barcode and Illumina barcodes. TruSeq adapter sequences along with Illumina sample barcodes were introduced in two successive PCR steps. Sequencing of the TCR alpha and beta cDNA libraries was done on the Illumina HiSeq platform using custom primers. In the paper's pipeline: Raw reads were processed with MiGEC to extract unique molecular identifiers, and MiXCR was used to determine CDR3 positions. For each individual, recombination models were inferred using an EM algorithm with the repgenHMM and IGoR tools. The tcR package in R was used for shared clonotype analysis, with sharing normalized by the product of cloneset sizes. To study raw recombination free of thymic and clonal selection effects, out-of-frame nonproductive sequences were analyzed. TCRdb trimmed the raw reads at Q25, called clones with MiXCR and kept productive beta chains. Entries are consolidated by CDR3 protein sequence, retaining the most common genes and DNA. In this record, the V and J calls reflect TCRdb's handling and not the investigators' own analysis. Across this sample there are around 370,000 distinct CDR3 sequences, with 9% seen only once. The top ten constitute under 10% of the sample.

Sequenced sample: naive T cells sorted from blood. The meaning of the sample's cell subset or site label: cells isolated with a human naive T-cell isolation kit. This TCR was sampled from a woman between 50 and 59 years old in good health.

At the DNA level, the sequence is TGCGCCAGCAGCCAGCGATCCTCCGCTGTCGCCGGGGAGCTGTTTTTT. Its translation reads: CASSQRSSAVAGELFF. The rearrangement joined TRBV5-1 to TRBJ2-2, with no confident D gene call. The germline V gene encodes CDR1 SGHRS and CDR2 YFSETQ. Trimming costs V 4 bases and J 6 bases, and their ends lie 19 bases apart. Including cysteine and phenylalanine, the CDR3 has 16 amino acids. Just CDR3 DNA is preserved here, 48 bases in frame from base 1.